This note documents a single T cell receptor (beta chain) sequence. Antigen: not known. Repertoires were generated with immunoSEQ multiplex PCR, while TCRdb's copy carries only in-frame clones and drops some. Found here are roughly 2,300,000 clones, 92% of them singletons; the top ten hold around 0.35%. The sample is drawn from a study of shared clonotypes between healthy human individuals. Overall study: Each donor had three CD4 naive, three CD4 memory, two CD8 naive and one CD8 memory plate.

General study points: Researchers sampled blood only, noting tissue repertoires likely differ. Researchers found naive subsets generally carried larger estimated richness than memory subsets.

With 7 bases removed from V and 0 bases from J, the gap between germline ends came to 16 bases. The germline V gene has CDR1 SGHAT and CDR2 FQNNGV. The CDR3 has 17 residues. Sequenced input: naive CD4+ T cells from PBMCs. Subset described: CD45RA+ positively selected. The receptor was isolated from a man between 18 and 35 years old in good health. Some clones in this sample may be carry-over from other donors' samples. The V and J genes are TRBV11-2 and TRBJ2-6; the D call may be TRBD1 or TRBD2 (5 bases each). Here the CDR3 reads CASTKGTGLSGANVLTF. CDR3 sequence (DNA): TGTGCCAGCACCAAAGGTACAGGACTCTCTGGGGCCAACGTCCTGACTTTC.